This is a list of T cell receptor beta chains from one sample in a study of regulatory T cells in long-lasting Graves disease. In TCRdb, the multiplex PCR reads were re-called with MiXCR into one record per CDR3 protein. In the table there are about 620,000 distinct CDR3 sequences, 16% of which are singletons. These data are also associated with another study on T cells in Graves' hyperthyroidism and ophthalmopathy.

This specimen was peripheral blood mononuclear cells (PBMCs), taken at new diagnosis, from a patient treated with antithyroid drugs. All receptors derive from a woman in her twenties or thirties with Graves disease. Both conserved end residues are part of each CDR3. A D gene is named only where the DNA matches it firmly. Expanded clones get a size class; other rows say once, few or many, or leave the size out.

J,size,D,V,CDR3,DNA
TRBJ1-3,few,NA,TRBV6-1,CASSDGRVSGNTIYF,TGTGCCAGCAGTGATGGACGGGTCTCTGGAAACACCATATATTTT
TRBJ1-2,few,NA,TRBV20-1,CSASLGGGYTF,TGCAGTGCTAGTTTGGGTGGCGGCTACACCTTC
TRBJ2-1,many,NA,TRBV30,CAWSGKGLSYNEQFF,TGTGCCTGGAGTGGGAAGGGTCTCTCCTACAATGAGCAGTTCTTC
TRBJ1-5,many,NA,TRBV30,CAWRGQASNQPQHF,TGTGCCTGGAGAGGGCAGGCAAGCAATCAGCCCCAGCATTTT
TRBJ1-5,many,NA,TRBV28,CASSLVEPQHF,TGTGCCAGCAGTCTCGTGGAGCCCCAGCATTTT
TRBJ1-4,NA,NA,TRBV20-1,CSARGAGRNEKLFF,TGCAGTGCTAGAGGGGCAGGGAGAAATGAAAAACTGTTTTTT
TRBJ1-2,many,NA,TRBV6-5,CASSYAPRGYTF,TGTGCCAGCAGTTACGCCCCGAGAGGCTACACCTTC
TRBJ1-5,few,NA,TRBV20-1,CSAPRALGSVGNQPQHF,TGCAGTGCGCCCAGGGCACTTGGCTCTGTAGGCAATCAGCCCCAGCATTTT
TRBJ2-7,few,NA,TRBV20-1,CSARQRENIYEQYF,TGCAGTGCTAGGCAACGGGAGAATATCTACGAGCAGTACTTC
TRBJ2-7,NA,NA,TRBV6-1,CATTSEGYTYEQYF,TGTGCCACGACCAGTGAGGGTTACACCTACGAGCAGTACTTC
TRBJ2-2,few,NA,TRBV5-1,CASSSVPPDTGELFF,TGCGCCAGCAGCTCTGTCCCACCGGACACCGGGGAGCTGTTTTTT
TRBJ1-1,NA,NA,TRBV6-2/TRBV6-3,CASSVMVYEAFF,TGTGCCAGCAGTGTGATGGTGTATGAAGCTTTCTTT
TRBJ1-5,NA,NA,TRBV6-2/TRBV6-3,CASTGTGQYQPQHF,TGTGCCAGCACAGGGACGGGGCAATATCAGCCCCAGCATTTT
TRBJ1-2,NA,NA,TRBV10-2,CATSLDSGSGYTF,TGCGCCACCTCTCTGGACTCAGGGTCCGGCTACACCTTC
TRBJ2-7,NA,NA,TRBV29-1,CSVEDRIQEQYF,TGCAGCGTTGAAGATCGGATACAGGAGCAGTACTTC